The 7 T cell receptor beta chains below were found in one sample sequenced in a study. TCRdb re-called the 5' RACE reads through MiXCR, storing one row per CDR3 protein. The table lists fewer than 25,000 distinct CDR3 sequences, around 30% of them singletons, with 2.2% in the top ten. The sample was tumor-infiltrating naive CD4+ T cells sorted from the breast tumor. Subset noted: naive CD4+ T cells, CD4+CD45RA+CD25-. The receptors stem from a female donor with breast cancer.

A remark on this clonotype: A much larger clone differs from this one at a single base, so this may be a read error. This sequence joins TRBV20-1 and TRBJ1-5, with a possible D match to TRBD1 (6 bases). CDR1 and CDR2 (germline): DFQATT, SNEGSKA (reference sequence). CDR3 length equals 13 residues. V was clipped by 0 bases and J by 5 bases, with 8 bases between them. CDR3 DNA sequence: TGCAGTGCTAGAGAAGGGGGGGATCAGCCCCAGCATTTT. It yields the protein CSAREGGDQPQHF.

This clonotype is classed as medium-sized. J is TRBJ1-2 and V is TRBV6-6; D gene ambiguous. The CDR3 is 13 amino acids. V shed 3 bases and J shed 2 bases, with 7 bases lying between them. Germline CDR1 is MNHNY and CDR2 is SVGAGI (reference sequence). CDR3 nucleotide sequence: TGTGCCAGCAGTTATGGGCAGAACTATGGCTACACCTTC. Its translation: CASSYGQNYGYTF.

V is TRBV6-6 and J is TRBJ1-5, with 10 bases fitting TRBD1. V gave up 2 bases and J gave up 1 base; unmatched junction bases: 2. There are 16 residues in the CDR3. The V gene's germline CDR1 is MNHNY and CDR2 SVGAGI (reference sequence). CDR3 in amino acids: CASSYGQGVSNQPQHF. CDR3 in DNA: TGTGCCAGCAGTTACGGACAGGGGGTGAGCAATCAGCCCCAGCATTTT.

By share, this clonotype counts as medium-sized. This rearrangement joins TRBV20-1 to TRBJ1-1, with D perhaps TRBD1 (6 bases). CDR3 size: 14 residues. The V gene's germline CDR1 is DFQATT and CDR2 SNEGSKA (reference sequence). Between the trimmed V and J ends, which lost 3 bases and 2 bases, there was a span of 13 bases. CDR3 amino acids: CSASGQTINTEAFF. The CDR3 nucleotides read TGCAGTGCTAGCGGACAGACCATTAACACTGAAGCTTTCTTT.

This clonotype appeared a few times. This sequence may be a read error, since a much larger clone differs from it by one base. This chain links TRBV6-5 with TRBJ1-5; the D is unclear. The CDR3 has 13 amino acids. Germline assignment: CDR1 MNHEY and CDR2 SVGAGI. Written as DNA, the CDR3 is TGTACCAGCAGTTACGCCCCCAATCAGCCCCAGCATTTT. Translating it yields CTSSYAPNQPQHF.

With respect to this clonotype: Compared with germline, one end of the junction differs, possibly owing to a read error. The rearrangement links TRBV5-1 to TRBJ2-4; 8 nucleotides line up with TRBD1. CDR1 is SGHRS and CDR2 is YFSETQ in the germline V gene. The CDR3 sequence is 16 residues long. The DNA of the CDR3 is TGCGCCAGCAACCCAGGAGGAGGACAGGGAGGAAACGTTCAGTACTTC. Translated: CASNPGGGQGGNVQYF.

The V gene is TRBV5-1, the J gene TRBJ2-1, with D maybe TRBD2 (6 bases). Germline CDR1 SGHRS, CDR2 YFSETQ. CDR3 length: 16 amino acids. The V end lost 5 bases, the J end lost 0 bases, and 15 bases lay between the germline ends. CDR3 residues: CASSIERVSSYNEQFF. The DNA of the CDR3 is TGCGCCAGCAGTATTGAGCGGGTGAGCTCCTACAATGAGCAGTTCTTC.